This T cell receptor beta chain was captured by sequencing in a study of blood T cell repertoires in COVID-19. Overall study context: Acute and convalescent COVID-19 specimens originated in the United States, Italy and Spain.

After removal of 8 bases from V and 6 bases from J, the junction contained 5 bases not matched to a gene. This CDR3 contains 13 residues. CDR1 is MDHEN and CDR2 is SYDVKM in the germline V gene. Per the original methods: Cell counts per sample came from amplifying reference gene primers. The repertoire was sequenced with immunoSEQ multiplex PCR; TCRdb's copy has only in-frame clones and lacks some. V, J and clone size are those of that table, while D and trimming were read from the DNA. Of approximately 450,000 clones in the sample, approximately 90% were seen once. Clinical history as reported by participants underpinned cohort assignment. Two consecutive negative NP/OP PCR tests, clearance, or resolved symptoms defined Cohort 3 recovery.

Material: PBMCs or T cells enriched from blood (not recorded which). The V gene is TRBV28, the J gene TRBJ2-1; 9 positions agree with TRBD1. This sequence was found in a man aged 30 to 45 who had recovered from COVID-19. As DNA, the CDR3 is TGTGCCAGCCTCCCGGGACAGGGCAATGAGCAGTTCTTC. Translating gives CASLPGQGNEQFF. The whole variable domain, remainder taken from reference TRBV28 and TRBJ2-1, is DVKVTQSSRYLVKRTGEKVFLECVQDMDHENMFWYRQDPGLGLRLIYFSYDVKMKEKGDIPEGYSVSREKKERFSLILESASTNQTSMYLCASLPGQGNEQFFGPGTRLTVL.